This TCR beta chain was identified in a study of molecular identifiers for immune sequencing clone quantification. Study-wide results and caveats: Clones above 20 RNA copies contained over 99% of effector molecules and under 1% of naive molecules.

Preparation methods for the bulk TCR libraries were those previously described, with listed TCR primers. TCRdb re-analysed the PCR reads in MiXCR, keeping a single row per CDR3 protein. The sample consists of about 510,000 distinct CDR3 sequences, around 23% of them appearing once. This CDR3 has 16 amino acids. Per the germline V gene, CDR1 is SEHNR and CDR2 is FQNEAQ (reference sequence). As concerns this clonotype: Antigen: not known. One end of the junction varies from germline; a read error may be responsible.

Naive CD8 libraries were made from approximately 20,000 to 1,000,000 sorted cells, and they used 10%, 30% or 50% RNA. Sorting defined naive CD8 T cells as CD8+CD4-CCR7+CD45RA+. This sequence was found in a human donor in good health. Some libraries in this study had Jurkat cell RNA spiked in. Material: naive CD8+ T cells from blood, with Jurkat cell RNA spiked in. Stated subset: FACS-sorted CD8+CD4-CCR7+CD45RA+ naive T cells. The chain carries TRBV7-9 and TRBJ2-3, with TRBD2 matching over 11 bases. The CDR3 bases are TGTGCCTGCAGCTCGCCCCGGACTAGCGGGCCAGATACGCAGTATTTT. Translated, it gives CACSSPRTSGPDTQYF.